Each of the 22 T cell receptor beta chains below was sequenced from the same sample in a study of blood T cell repertoires in COVID-19 (TCRdb year 2020). The library was built by means of the immunoSEQ multiplex PCR assay. Drawn from immuneACCESS, this table holds only the in-frame rearrangements with V and J called that TCRdb kept. Clones are partly lost; checked studies trace under half to an unresolved V gene and leave the rest unexplained. The sample has around 170,000 clones on record, over 80% of them singletons. Approximately 6.1% of the sample belongs to the ten largest clones. Source material: peripheral blood. These receptors were obtained from a middle-aged woman with acute or convalescent COVID-19.

This sequence joins TRBV6-5 and TRBJ1-2; TRBD1 is a possible D gene (5 bases). Germline V gene data show CDR1 as MNHEY and CDR2 as SVGAGI. V lost 7 bases, J lost 2 bases, and 11 bases lay in between. The CDR3 covers 13 residues. This chain's CDR3 is CASTRDSNYGYTF. The CDR3 region has the DNA TGTGCCAGCACCCGGGACTCCAACTATGGCTACACCTTC.

This clone has just one count. The J gene is TRBJ2-3, the V gene TRBV6-2 or TRBV6-3; 9 bases are a match to TRBD2. Germline trimming cut 0 bases from V and 3 bases from J; bases unmatched to any gene: 1. This CDR3 is built from 15 residues. CDR1 and CDR2 (germline): MNHEY, SVGEGT. Here the CDR3 reads CASSYSTSGTDTQYF. The CDR3 coding sequence is TGTGCCAGCAGTTACTCGACTAGCGGAACAGATACGCAGTATTTT.

This chain uses TRBV2 with TRBJ1-4; D call uncertain. Trimming took off 7 bases at V and 5 bases at J, with 11 bases between the two ends. The CDR3 length is 13 residues. The germline V gene encodes CDR1 SNHLY and CDR2 FYNNEI. CDR3 region: CASTKGANEKLFF. CDR3 nucleotide sequence: TGTGCCAGCACGAAGGGAGCGAATGAAAAACTGTTTTTT.

This sequence joins TRBV29-1 and TRBJ2-3, with a tentative D call TRBD1 (6 bases). Germline assignment: CDR1 SQVTM and CDR2 ANQGSEA. The CDR3 has 12 residues. V lost 8 bases and J lost 6, with 15 bases in between. CDR3 protein: CSTQGIGDTQYF. The CDR3 bases are TGCAGCACACAGGGTATTGGGGATACGCAGTATTTT.

Turning to this clone: This CDR3 is also generated by other DNA sequences in the sample. The chain combines TRBV7-8 with TRBJ2-5, with D possibly being TRBD2 (5 bases). V was pared by 1 base and J by 5 bases, with 8 bases between. In germline, CDR1 is SGHVS, CDR2 FQNEAQ. The CDR3 runs to 13 residues. The CDR3 loop reads CASSLDRGETQYF. CDR3 in DNA: TGTGCCAGCAGCTTAGATAGAGGGGAGACCCAGTACTTC.

J is TRBJ2-1 and V is TRBV30, with 8 bases fitting TRBD2. V was pared by 4 bases and J by 3 bases, with 8 bases of the junction left unmatched. CDR3 length: 15 residues. The V gene's germline CDR1 is GTSNPN and CDR2 SVGIG (reference sequence). In DNA, the CDR3 is TGTGCCTGGACCCAGCGGGAGTGGTACTACAATGAGCAGTTCTTC. This sequence encodes CAWTQREWYYNEQFF.

CDR3 loop: CASSLGTASYNEQFF. The CDR3 DNA sequence: TGTGCCAGCAGCTTAGGAACAGCCTCCTACAATGAGCAGTTCTTC. The chain is built from TRBV7-8 and TRBJ2-1; no clear D. CDR3 length: 15 amino acids. Looked up from germline, CDR1 is SGHVS and CDR2 is FQNEAQ. The V gene lost 1 base and the J gene lost 0 bases, with 7 bases spanning the gap.

This clone has a handful of counts. Different DNA sequences within this sample yield the same CDR3. The CDR3 spells CASSLRGTEAFF. For the CDR3, the DNA is TGCGCCAGCAGCTTAAGGGGCACTGAAGCTTTCTTT. This chain joins TRBV5-1 and TRBJ1-1; D is possibly TRBD1 (5 bases). Germline CDR1 is SGHRS and CDR2 is YFSETQ. The CDR3 sequence is 12 residues long. V lost 2 bases and J 4 bases, leaving 6 bases between the germline ends.

This clone was seen a few times. The chain carries TRBV2 and TRBJ2-7, with TRBD2 identical over 13 bases. The CDR3 contains 13 residues. The germline V gene has CDR1 SNHLY and CDR2 FYNNEI. The junction had 8 bases not matched to a gene; V was cut back by 9 bases and J by 9 bases. CDR3 amino acids: CASALAGGVRQYF. CDR3 in DNA: TGTGCCAGTGCACTAGCGGGAGGGGTTCGGCAGTACTTC.

V gene TRBV28 combines with J gene TRBJ2-2; 7 bases map to TRBD2. Per the germline V gene, CDR1 is MDHEN and CDR2 is SYDVKM. After removal of 0 bases from V and 1 base from J, the junction contained 2 bases not matched to a gene. The CDR3 loop spans 16 amino acids. The CDR3 region is CASSLWASGNTGELFF. The CDR3 coding sequence is TGTGCCAGCAGTTTATGGGCTAGCGGGAACACCGGGGAGCTGTTTTTT.

V gene TRBV2 combines with J gene TRBJ1-1; 7 nucleotides match TRBD1. Looked up from germline, CDR1 is SNHLY and CDR2 is FYNNEI. V lost 2 bases and J lost 5; bases outside the gene matches: 5. This CDR3 has 14 amino acids. CDR3 in DNA: TGTGCCAGCAGTGAAAAGGGGGCGGTAACTGAAGCTTTCTTT. It encodes CASSEKGAVTEAFF.

The chain links TRBV5-5 to TRBJ1-2; 7 bases match TRBD1. V shed 4 bases and J 7 bases; nucleotides not matched to a gene: 7. Germline V gene lookup returns CDR1 SGHKS and CDR2 YYEKEE (reference sequence). This CDR3 is built from 13 residues. The CDR3 spells CASSVDRLAGYTF. DNA for the CDR3: TGTGCCAGCAGCGTGGACAGGTTGGCTGGCTACACCTTC.

The chain couples TRBV19 to TRBJ2-3; TRBD2 might be the D (6 bases). There are 17 residues in the CDR3. CDR1 is LNHDA, CDR2 SQIVND, per germline (reference sequence). Trimming shortened V by 0 bases and J by 8 bases, and 21 bases separated the two germline ends. The CDR3 coding sequence is TGTGCCAGTAGTATAGACCTTACTCCAACGGGAGAAATTACGCAGTATTTT. It specifies CASSIDLTPTGEITQYF. The full variable domain, rest sourced from reference TRBV19 and TRBJ2-3, is DGGITQSPKYLFRKEGQNVTLSCEQNLNHDAMYWYRQDPGQGLRLIYYSQIVNDFQKGDIAEGYSVSREKKESFPLTVTSAQKNPTAFYLCASSIDLTPTGEITQYFGPGTRLTVL.

CDR3 DNA: TGTGCCAGCAGCCCACAGGGTAATGAAAAACTGTTTTTT. It specifies CASSPQGNEKLFF. The rearrangement uses TRBV7-9 and TRBJ1-4; TRBD1 is a possible D gene (6 bases). V lost 5 bases, J lost 4 bases, and 8 bases lay in between. The CDR3 is 13 residues long. Germline CDR1 reads SEHNR; CDR2 reads FQNEAQ (reference sequence).

In this sample, this clone turned up a few times. The chain joins TRBV14 to TRBJ1-6, with 7 bases that match TRBD1. Trimming took 2 bases from V and 10 from J; bases not matched to a gene: 5. CDR1 and CDR2 (germline): SGHDN, FVKESK. This CDR3 has 14 residues. The CDR3: CASSQFQQGSPLHF. In DNA form, the CDR3 reads TGTGCCAGCAGCCAATTCCAACAGGGGTCACCCCTCCACTTT.

The V gene is TRBV24-1, the J gene TRBJ2-1; TRBD2 matches 16 bases. CDR3 length equals 20 residues. The V gene's germline CDR1 is KGHDR and CDR2 SFDVKD. Trimming took 5 bases from V and 4 from J; bases not matched to a gene: 13. The chain's CDR3 is CATSGEVGLAGGVGYNEQFF. CDR3 DNA sequence: TGTGCCACCAGTGGAGAGGTGGGACTAGCGGGAGGGGTTGGATACAATGAGCAGTTCTTC.

The rearrangement joins TRBV12-3 or TRBV12-4 to TRBJ1-2; D unresolved. The CDR3 is made up of 13 amino acids. The V end lost 4 bases, the J end lost 4 bases, and 10 bases lay between the germline ends. The chain's CDR3 is CASSWSRGYGYTF. The CDR3 coding sequence is TGTGCCAGCAGTTGGTCCCGGGGCTATGGCTACACCTTC.

This sequence joins TRBV9 and TRBJ2-7; perhaps TRBD1 as D (5 bases). CDR1 is SGDLS, CDR2 YYNGEE, per germline. This CDR3 spans 14 amino acids. Trimming cost V 0 bases and J 2 bases, with 9 bases left between them. CDR3 amino acids: CASSVDSRAYEQYF. The CDR3, as DNA: TGTGCCAGCAGCGTAGACAGCAGGGCCTACGAGCAGTACTTC.

V usage is TRBV6-6 and J usage is TRBJ2-7; 10 bases match TRBD2. After removal of 6 bases from V and 3 bases from J, the junction contained 8 bases not matched to a gene. This CDR3 has 15 residues. Looked up from germline, CDR1 is MNHNY and CDR2 is SVGAGI (reference sequence). The CDR3 loop reads CASSDTSGAIYEQYF. CDR3 in DNA: TGTGCCAGCAGCGATACTAGCGGGGCAATCTACGAGCAGTACTTC.

The chain links TRBV5-4 to TRBJ2-1; TRBD1 agrees at 10 bases. Germline CDR1 reads SGHNT; CDR2 reads YYREEE (reference sequence). V was pared by 10 bases and J by 2 bases, with 3 bases of the junction left unmatched. This CDR3 has 13 amino acids. The CDR3: CACGTGAYNEQFF. CDR3 DNA sequence: TGTGCCTGCGGGACAGGGGCCTACAATGAGCAGTTCTTC.

The rearrangement links TRBV13 to TRBJ1-3, with D unclear. V was clipped by 2 bases and J by 0 bases, with 8 bases between them. The CDR3 length is 15 residues. Per germline, CDR1 PRHDT and CDR2 FYEKMQ (reference sequence). CDR3 DNA: TGTGCCAGCAGCTTACGGCGGGCCTCTGGAAACACCATATATTTT. It encodes CASSLRRASGNTIYF.

This chain connects TRBV6-1 to TRBJ2-3, with D maybe TRBD1 (6 bases). Germline values: CDR1 MNHNS, CDR2 SASEGT. CDR3 size: 15 residues. V lost 1 base, J lost 9 bases, and 17 bases lay in between. As DNA, the CDR3 is TGTGCCAGCAGTGAAGTGGCGGCAGGGGAAAGAACGCAGTATTTT. It is translated as CASSEVAAGERTQYF.